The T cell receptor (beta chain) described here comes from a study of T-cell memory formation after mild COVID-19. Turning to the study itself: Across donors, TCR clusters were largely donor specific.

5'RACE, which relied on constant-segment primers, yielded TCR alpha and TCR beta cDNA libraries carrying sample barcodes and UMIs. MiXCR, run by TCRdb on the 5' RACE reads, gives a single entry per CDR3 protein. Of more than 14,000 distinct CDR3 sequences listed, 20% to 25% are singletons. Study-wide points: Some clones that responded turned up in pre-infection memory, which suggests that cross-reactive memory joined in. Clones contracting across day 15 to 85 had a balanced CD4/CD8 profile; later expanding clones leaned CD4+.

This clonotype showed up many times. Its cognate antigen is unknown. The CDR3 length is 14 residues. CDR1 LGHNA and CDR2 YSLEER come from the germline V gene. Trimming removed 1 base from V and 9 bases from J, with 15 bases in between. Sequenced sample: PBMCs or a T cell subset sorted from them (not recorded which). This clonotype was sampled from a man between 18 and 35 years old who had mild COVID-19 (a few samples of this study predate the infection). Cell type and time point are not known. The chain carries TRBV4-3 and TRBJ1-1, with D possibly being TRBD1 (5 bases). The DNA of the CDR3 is TGCGCCAGCAGCCAAGGTGGGGCCCCCGGAAAAGCTTTCTTT. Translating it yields CASSQGGAPGKAFF.